This TCR beta chain was sequenced for a study of graft-versus-host responses after intestinal transplantation. The V end was cut by 8 bases, the J end by 4 bases, with 11 bases between. The CDR3 loop spans 11 amino acids. The germline CDR1 and CDR2 sequences are DFQATT and SNEGSKA (reference sequence). The table lists this clone with a count of one. Sorting of proliferating CFSE-low CD3+CD4+ and CD3+CD8+ responders took place after the reaction. Profiling relied on immunoSEQ multiplex PCR, and the TCRdb table lists in-frame clones only, not all of them. Counted here are some 19,000 clones, around 40% occurring once; the ten biggest clones make up approximately 2%.

Sequencing was performed on alloreactive CD4+ T cells from a mixed lymphocyte reaction culture, taken before transplantation. Indicated subset: CFSE-low proliferating T cells sorted from approximately 6-day pre-transplant mixed lymphocyte reaction (GvH or HvG direction). This receptor was obtained from a human patient who was an organ donor for intestinal transplantation. V and J are TRBV20-1 and TRBJ1-1; the D gene is possibly TRBD1 (5 bases). The CDR3 sequence is CSSKGSTEAFF. CDR3 coding DNA: TGCAGTTCCAAGGGGTCCACTGAAGCTTTCTTT.